These T cell receptor beta chains were read from a single sample in a study of blood T cell repertoires in COVID-19. Measured with immunoSEQ multiplex PCR; TCRdb has only the in-frame clones, and not every one. The table has 110,000 to 150,000 clones, 60% to 85% seen once. The sample consisted of peripheral blood. Receptors originate from a woman in her sixties or seventies with acute or convalescent COVID-19. Each CDR3 is given with its conserved first and last residue. The D gene is left open where the match is weak. Size is omitted from some rows. Given values are once, few, many or a class for expanded clones.

TRBV10-3	NA	TRBJ2-6	NA	CAINLGGAGANVLTF	TGTGCCATCAACCTAGGAGGGGCTGGGGCCAACGTCCTGACTTTC
TRBV4-2	TRBD2	TRBJ2-4	NA	CASSQGIAGEGRGNIQYF	TGTGCCAGCAGCCAAGGCATAGCGGGAGAAGGACGGGGTAACATTCAGTACTTC
TRBV5-1	TRBD1	TRBJ2-2	NA	CASSNRGRGGELFF	TGCGCCAGCAGCAACAGGGGTCGTGGAGGGGAGCTGTTTTTT
TRBV27	TRBD2	TRBJ2-7	NA	CASSFATSGSYEQYF	TGTGCCAGCAGTTTCGCGACTAGCGGGAGCTACGAGCAGTACTTC
TRBV24-1	NA	TRBJ2-6	NA	CATGDRSGANVLTF	TGTGCCACCGGTGACAGGTCTGGGGCCAACGTCCTGACTTTC
TRBV9	NA	TRBJ2-5	NA	CASSVRSDRYQETQYF	TGTGCCAGCAGCGTAAGGAGCGATAGGTACCAAGAGACCCAGTACTTC
TRBV6-5	TRBD1	TRBJ1-4	NA	CASSYSGQGNEKLFF	TGTGCCAGCAGTTACTCCGGACAGGGAAATGAAAAACTGTTTTTT
TRBV6-5	TRBD1	TRBJ1-2	NA	CASRIWAGGDGYTF	TGTGCCAGCAGAATCTGGGCAGGGGGCGATGGCTACACCTTC
TRBV28	NA	TRBJ2-7	few	CASSPPLMTVTSYEQYF	TGTGCCAGCAGTCCCCCCTTGATGACAGTTACCTCCTACGAGCAGTACTTC
TRBV5-1	NA	TRBJ1-4	NA	CASSLSGVREKLFF	TGCGCCAGCAGCTTGTCGGGAGTTCGTGAAAAACTGTTTTTT
TRBV30	NA	TRBJ1-2	NA	CAWSSLDNAYGYTF	TGTGCCTGGAGTTCCCTTGACAATGCCTATGGCTACACCTTC
TRBV19	NA	TRBJ2-1	NA	CARPPLSGSSYNEQFF	TGTGCCAGGCCCCCCCTTAGCGGAAGCTCCTACAATGAGCAGTTCTTC
TRBV5-4	NA	TRBJ1-2	once	CASSLEGVAYGYTF	TGTGCCAGCAGCTTGGAGGGGGTAGCGTATGGCTACACCTTC
TRBV7-6	NA	TRBJ1-6	NA	CASSLGTASSYNSPLHF	TGTGCCAGCAGCTTAGGGACAGCGAGCTCCTATAATTCACCCCTCCACTTT
TRBV3-1/TRBV3-2	NA	TRBJ2-2	NA	CASSQDSKSGELFF	TGTGCCAGCAGCCAAGATTCGAAGAGCGGGGAGCTGTTTTTT
TRBV12-3/TRBV12-4	NA	TRBJ1-5	NA	CASSFSGNQPQHF	TGTGCCAGCAGTTTTTCAGGGAATCAGCCCCAGCATTTT
TRBV12-3/TRBV12-4	NA	TRBJ2-3	NA	CASSPFSTDTQYF	TGTGCCAGCAGTCCCTTTAGCACAGATACGCAGTATTTT
TRBV19	TRBD1	TRBJ1-2	NA	CASSMDTGATGYTF	TGTGCCAGTAGTATGGACACAGGGGCGACGGGCTACACCTTC
TRBV13	TRBD1	TRBJ2-7	NA	CASSFGQATGEQYF	TGTGCCAGCAGCTTCGGACAGGCCACGGGGGAGCAGTACTTC
TRBV7-9	TRBD2	TRBJ2-1	once	CASSSNTSGRAYEQFF	TGTGCCAGCAGCTCTAATACTAGCGGGAGGGCCTATGAGCAGTTCTTC
TRBV5-6	NA	TRBJ1-1	NA	CASSLALNTEAFF	TGTGCCAGCAGCTTGGCGTTGAACACTGAAGCTTTCTTT
TRBV3-1/TRBV3-2	NA	TRBJ2-1	NA	CASSQAYNEQFF	TGTGCCAGCAGCCAAGCATACAATGAGCAGTTCTTC
TRBV4-2	TRBD2	TRBJ2-6	NA	CASRGLAGGTAGANVLTF	TGTGCCAGCAGGGGACTAGCGGGAGGTACCGCTGGGGCCAACGTCCTGACTTTC
TRBV30	NA	TRBJ1-6	NA	CAWSPFGGKYSYNSPLHF	TGTGCCTGGAGTCCGTTTGGGGGGAAGTACTCCTATAATTCACCCCTCCACTTT
TRBV5-1	NA	TRBJ2-7	NA	CASSQTGHGLTYEQYF	TGCGCCAGCAGCCAAACTGGACATGGCCTAACCTACGAGCAGTACTTC
TRBV7-3	TRBD1	TRBJ2-5	NA	CASSPSRGREETQYF	TGTGCCAGCAGCCCCTCCAGGGGGCGGGAAGAGACCCAGTACTTC
TRBV5-1	TRBD1	TRBJ1-1	NA	CASRTGRYTEAFF	TGCGCCAGCAGGACAGGGAGATACACTGAAGCTTTCTTT
TRBV3-1/TRBV3-2	NA	TRBJ2-7	NA	CASSRSEGSYEQYF	TGTGCCAGCAGCCGCAGTGAGGGCAGTTACGAGCAGTACTTC
TRBV19	NA	TRBJ1-5	NA	CASVFGGPGVNQPQHF	TGTGCCTCAGTATTTGGAGGGCCGGGGGTCAATCAGCCCCAGCATTTT